The 18 T cell receptor beta chains listed next were all sequenced from one sample in a study of tumor-infiltrating lymphocytes in primary liver carcinoma. With around 520 ng total RNA as template and a constant-region primer, TCR beta cDNA was made. ARM-PCR was slightly modified, and three nested multiplex PCR rounds with it gave rise to the TCR beta libraries. Forward primers for TRBV1-TRBV30 and a C-beta reverse primer served the first two PCR rounds, at around 11 cycles each. TCRdb reprocessed the multiplex PCR reads via MiXCR and lists one record per CDR3 protein. The sample shows some 320,000 distinct CDR3 sequences, approximately 65% of them seen only once. Germline DNA was also extracted, and blood RNA derived from unsorted whole blood. The specimen was peripheral blood. These receptors were obtained from a middle-aged man with primary liver carcinoma and hepatitis B virus infection.

About this clonotype: This may come from a read error, since a much larger clone is one base off. CDR3 nucleotide sequence: TGCGCCAGCAGGCAAGATTTTAGAGGGATACACGACTCGGAACAGTTCTTC. Its translation is CASRQDFRGIHDSEQFF. The chain carries TRBV4-3 and TRBJ2-1; TRBD2 might be the D (5 bases). CDR3 length equals 17 residues. Germline V gene sequence: CDR1 LGHNA, CDR2 YSLEER.

This clonotype was seen a handful of times. It may be a read error: a sequence one base away is much more abundant. This sequence joins TRBV4-1 and TRBJ2-3, with D possibly TRBD2 on 6 matching bases. The CDR3 is 16 amino acids. Germline CDR1 and CDR2: MGHRA and YSYEKL. CDR3 protein: CASRQAASVGLDTQYF. The CDR3 DNA reads as TGCGCCAGCAGACAAGCGGCTAGCGTGGGACTAGATACGCAGTATTTT.

Points on this clonotype: Given a much more abundant clone one base away, this may be a read error. This sequence joins TRBV12-5 and TRBJ1-5; D remains ambiguous. This CDR3 comprises 12 residues. Germline V lookup: CDR1 LGHNT, CDR2 FRNRAP. Trimming stripped 8 bases from V and 5 bases from J, with 10 bases between. The CDR3: CASLKRDQPQHF. Here the CDR3 DNA reads TGTGCTAGTCTAAAGAGGGATCAGCCCCAGCATTTT.

This clonotype was found once. The chain couples TRBV18 to TRBJ2-7; 8 bases fit TRBD1. Germline CDR1 is KGHSH and CDR2 is LQKENI. V lost 3 bases, J lost 5 bases, and 9 bases stayed unmatched. The CDR3 loop spans 15 amino acids. This CDR3 reads CASSPPDRGSDEQYF. The CDR3 nucleotides read TGTGCCAGCTCACCCCCTGACAGGGGAAGCGACGAGCAGTACTTC.

This clonotype occurred many times. The chain joins TRBV6-1 to TRBJ2-7, with D maybe TRBD2 (5 bases). The CDR3 sequence is 14 residues long. Trimming pared 8 bases from V and 3 bases from J, leaving 17 bases between. CDR1 is MNHNS, CDR2 SASEGT, per germline. DNA for the CDR3: TGTGCCAGCGGCGGCTTGGGGAGAGGCTACGAGCAGTACTTC. This sequence encodes CASGGLGRGYEQYF.

A word on this clonotype: Since a much larger clone is just one base distant, this may be a read error. The chain has TRBV4-1 and TRBJ2-7; tentatively, D is TRBD2 (5 bases). Germline loops: CDR1 MGHRA, CDR2 YSYEKL. V dropped 1 base and J dropped 5 bases, with 18 bases sitting between them. The CDR3 loop spans 16 amino acids. The CDR3 here is CASSQVVGRIPNEQYF. The CDR3 region has the DNA TGCGCCAGCAGCCAAGTCGTGGGGAGAATACCGAACGAGCAGTACTTC.

Note on this clonotype: This may arise from a read error, as a much more abundant clone is one base away. The CDR3, as DNA: TGTGCCAGCGGTCACCGGGACGTCTCCTACGAGCAGTACTTC. Translated, it gives CASGHRDVSYEQYF. V usage is TRBV6-1 and J usage is TRBJ2-7; D might be TRBD1 or TRBD2, each matching 5 bases. Germline V lookup: CDR1 MNHNS, CDR2 SASEGT. The CDR3 totals 14 residues. Trimming took off 8 bases at V and 0 bases at J, with 14 bases between the two ends.

The J gene is TRBJ1-5, the V gene TRBV7-9; TRBD1 agrees at 7 bases. Germline assignment: CDR1 SEHNR and CDR2 FQNEAQ (reference sequence). CDR3 length: 15 amino acids. V lost 5 bases and J lost 2; bases outside the gene matches: 6. CDR3 bases: TGTGCCAGCAGCCAAATAGGGGGCGGCAATCAGCCCCAGCATTTT. It codes for CASSQIGGGNQPQHF.

Comment on this clonotype: This may be a read error, as it is one base from a much larger clone. This likely comes from a read error, as the CDR3 has no conserved phenylalanine or tryptophan at its end. The chain joins TRBV7-8 to TRBJ2-2; D not certain. The CDR3 has 12 amino acids. Trimming stripped 1 base from V and 8 bases from J, with 5 bases between. Germline V gene lookup returns CDR1 SGHVS and CDR2 FQNEAQ. The chain's CDR3 is CASSLVGGELFI. The CDR3 DNA reads TGTGCCAGCAGCTTAGTGGGGGGGGAGCTGTTTATT.

Turning to this clonotype: A clone one base away is much larger, so this may be a read error. V usage is TRBV5-5 and J usage is TRBJ2-5; D gene ambiguous. The V gene lost 1 base and the J gene lost 2 bases, with 12 bases spanning the gap. Germline CDR1 reads SGHKS; CDR2 reads YYEKEE (reference sequence). CDR3 length: 15 residues. CDR3 DNA: TGTGCCAGCAGCTTGAGCACCAGAGAACAAGAGACCCAGTACTTC. Translated, it gives CASSLSTREQETQYF.

For this clonotype: A much larger clone lies one base from this, so it may be a read error. The V gene is TRBV6-1, the J gene TRBJ2-7; tentative D call: TRBD2 (6 bases). The length of the CDR3 is 15 residues. Trimming removed 6 bases from V and 5 bases from J, with 20 bases in between. CDR1 and CDR2 (germline): MNHNS, SASEGT. The CDR3 loop reads CASRFWTIGSDEQYF. The DNA for the CDR3 is TGTGCCAGCAGGTTCTGGACTATCGGGAGTGACGAGCAGTACTTC.

Turning to this clonotype: It may be a read error: a sequence one base away is much more abundant. This chain connects TRBV6-1 to TRBJ2-7; TRBD2 aligns across 13 bases. After removal of 4 bases from V and 2 bases from J, the junction contained 8 bases not matched to a gene. This CDR3 is 17 amino acids long. Germline V gene data show CDR1 as MNHNS and CDR2 as SASEGT. The CDR3 loop is CASSGGLTSGGTYEQYF. The CDR3 DNA sequence: TGTGCCAGCAGTGGTGGGTTGACTAGCGGGGGGACCTACGAGCAGTACTTC.

About this clonotype itself: This sequence may be a read error, since a much larger clone differs from it by one base. This CDR3 reads CASSFGTPEKKCGQYF. The CDR3 DNA is TGTGCCAGCAGTTTCGGGACACCCGAGAAAAAGTGTGGCCAGTACTTC. The chain joins TRBV6-2 or TRBV6-3 to TRBJ2-5; the D gene is possibly TRBD1 (6 bases). The CDR3 consists of 16 residues. The germline CDR1 and CDR2 sequences are MNHEY and SVGEGT. V was trimmed by 4 bases and J by 10 bases, leaving 25 bases between them.

As to this clonotype: A read error is possible here, since a much larger clone lies one base away. The chain is built from TRBV11-2 and TRBJ2-3; D is tentatively TRBD1 or TRBD2 (5 bases each). V was pared by 0 bases and J by 4 bases, with 17 bases between. CDR3 length: 17 residues. Per germline, CDR1 SGHAT and CDR2 FQNNGV. The CDR3 loop reads CASSLDGGSVSADTQYF. In DNA, the CDR3 is TGTGCCAGCAGCTTAGATGGGGGTAGCGTGAGCGCAGATACGCAGTATTTT.

Note on this clonotype: Germline and junction disagree at one end, which may indicate a read error. The chain combines TRBV5-4 with TRBJ2-7; tentative D call: TRBD2 (5 bases). Per the germline V gene, CDR1 is SGHNT and CDR2 is YYREEE (reference sequence). The CDR3 runs 15 residues. CDR3 nucleotide sequence: TGTGTCAGCAGCTTGCTCTCCCCGGGAAAGGACGAGCAGTACTTC. Protein sequence: CVSSLLSPGKDEQYF.

Details on this clonotype: A much larger clone is a single base away; this may be a read error. The V call is TRBV6-5, the J call TRBJ2-2; TRBD2 aligns across 10 bases. The CDR3 is 15 amino acids. In germline, CDR1 is MNHEY, CDR2 SVGAGI. The CDR3 DNA is TGTGCCAGCAGTTTGGGACTAGCGAACACCGGGGAGCTGTTGTTT. The encoded protein is CASSLGLANTGELLF.

As for this clonotype: This sequence may be a read error, since a much larger clone differs from it by one base. The chain employs TRBV11-2 and TRBJ2-1; 7 bases agree with TRBD1. Looked up from germline, CDR1 is SGHAT and CDR2 is FQNNGV. The CDR3 runs 14 residues. With 1 base clipped from V and 8 bases from J, the junction kept 5 bases outside the gene matches. This chain's CDR3 is CASSLGTGEDEQFF. As DNA, the CDR3 is TGTGCCAGCAGCTTAGGGACAGGAGAAGATGAGCAGTTCTTC.

On this clonotype itself: This may come from a read error, since a much larger clone is one base off. This rearrangement joins TRBV12-3 or TRBV12-4 to TRBJ2-6, with D possibly being TRBD1 (6 bases). CDR3 length equals 17 residues. The CDR3 coding sequence is TGTGCCAGCGGTGGGTACAGGGATACTTCTGGGGTCAACGTCCTGACTTTC. It yields the protein CASGGYRDTSGVNVLTF.